This TCR beta chain originates from a study of memory CD4+ T cells and cytomegalovirus serostatus (dated by TCRdb to between 2019 and 2020). For the wider study: The roughly 35 healthy Belgian adults in the cohort included 9 who were CMV seropositive and approximately 25 who were CMV seronegative. CD4+ memory TCRbeta repertoires of a Belgian cohort with known cytomegalovirus serostatus were sequenced in order to replicate a published TCR-based CMV serostatus classifier.

This clone qualifies as medium-sized (0.01 to 0.1%). The specificity of this receptor is unknown. Base qualities are not recorded, but no much larger clone differs from it by a single base. CDR1 SNHLY and CDR2 FYNNEI were looked up in the germline V gene. V loses 2 bases of germline sequence and J loses 5 bases, and the interval between the two ends is 12 bases. The CDR3, cysteine through phenylalanine, is 15 amino acids long. Only the CDR3 DNA stays, 45 bases, in frame from base 1. What the research found in general, with its limitations: Among the 150 to 200 previously reported CMV-associated TCRbeta sequences, 65 to 85 showed up in the CD4+ memory repertoires, with each one found in between one and five individuals. Only CD4+CD45RO+ memory cells were sequenced, unlike the original study, which covered naive and memory CD4+ and CD8+ populations. The results were interpreted as suggesting that the CMV-associated TCR signature is mostly present in the CD4+ memory repertoire. For predicting CMV serostatus, the median bootstrapped AUC was approximately 0.96 using the original framework and approximately 0.91 using a US-trained random forest. On the Belgian cohort, the classifier based on the original framework reached a median bootstrapped AUC of approximately 0.95, with a 95% CI of 0.76-1.00.

A FACSAria II was used to sort memory CD4+ T cells, defined as single viable CD3+CD4+CD8-CD45RO+ cells. CMV serostatus was assessed using a Roche Elecsys assay, by which serum IgG against CMV pp150, pp28, p38 and p52 was detected. Once the samples were thawed, total CD4+ T cells were enriched through positive selection using CD4 magnetic microbeads. The samples came from a different study that was designed specifically to examine the CD4+ T cell memory repertoire. Peripheral blood mononuclear cells were isolated and cryopreserved according to standard operating procedures, and serum was kept at -80 degrees C. CD3-PerCP (BW264/56), CD4-APC (RPA-T4), CD45RO-PE (UCHT1) and CD8-Pacific Orange (3B5) antibodies were used for staining, and non-viable cells were excluded with Sytox blue. Genomic DNA was extracted from sorted cells with the Quick-DNA Microprep Kit. Amplification of TCRbeta DNA was done with the immunoSEQ hsTCRbeta kit, following the protocol from the manufacturer. TCRbeta libraries were sequenced on an Illumina MiSeq instrument. As for the authors' bioinformatics: After out-of-frame sequences were removed, 2 million to 2.5 million distinct TCRbeta sequences remained, averaging approximately 67,000 per individual. Each individual was scored by the count of roughly 160 previously reported CMV-associated TCRbeta sequences and the total productive distinct TCRbeta count. A beta-binomial model was reimplemented in Python, and scikit-learn random forests with default parameters were trained on US cohort data. Classifier performance on the Belgian cohort was summarized as median AUC with percentile confidence intervals over 10,000 bootstrap iterations. In TCRdb, the immuneACCESS table is reduced to in-frame sequences with V and J assigned. These tables do not hold every clone; where another copy was compared, an unresolved V gene accounts for under half, and the others remain unexplained. The DNA gave D and trimming, while V, J and clone size come from that table. The sample table shows under 80,000 clones, and 60% to 80% are seen once. 2% to 3% of the sample belongs to the ten largest clones.

The chain couples TRBV2 to TRBJ2-2, with TRBD2 tentatively as D gene (6 bases match). Sequenced input: memory CD4+ T cells from blood. The receptor's source is an adult in good health and CMV-seropositive. At the DNA level, the sequence is TGTGCCAGCAGTGAACGGGGCGGAGGGACCGGGGAGCTGTTTTTT. It translates to CASSERGGGTGELFF.